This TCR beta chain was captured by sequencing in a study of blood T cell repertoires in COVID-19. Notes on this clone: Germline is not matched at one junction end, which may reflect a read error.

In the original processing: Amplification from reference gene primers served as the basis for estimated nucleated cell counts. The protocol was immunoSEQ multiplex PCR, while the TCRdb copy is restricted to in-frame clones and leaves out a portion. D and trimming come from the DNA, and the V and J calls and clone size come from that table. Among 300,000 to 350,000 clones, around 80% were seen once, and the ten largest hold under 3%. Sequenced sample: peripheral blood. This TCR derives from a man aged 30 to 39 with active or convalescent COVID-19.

The CDR3 loop is CVSSGSDPGGQPQHF. CDR3 coding DNA: TGTGTCAGCAGTGGGTCGGACCCAGGGGGTCAGCCCCAGCATTTT. The chain uses TRBV2 and TRBJ1-5, with 7 bases aligning to TRBD1. CDR3 length equals 15 residues. The germline V gene has CDR1 SNHLY and CDR2 FYNNEI.